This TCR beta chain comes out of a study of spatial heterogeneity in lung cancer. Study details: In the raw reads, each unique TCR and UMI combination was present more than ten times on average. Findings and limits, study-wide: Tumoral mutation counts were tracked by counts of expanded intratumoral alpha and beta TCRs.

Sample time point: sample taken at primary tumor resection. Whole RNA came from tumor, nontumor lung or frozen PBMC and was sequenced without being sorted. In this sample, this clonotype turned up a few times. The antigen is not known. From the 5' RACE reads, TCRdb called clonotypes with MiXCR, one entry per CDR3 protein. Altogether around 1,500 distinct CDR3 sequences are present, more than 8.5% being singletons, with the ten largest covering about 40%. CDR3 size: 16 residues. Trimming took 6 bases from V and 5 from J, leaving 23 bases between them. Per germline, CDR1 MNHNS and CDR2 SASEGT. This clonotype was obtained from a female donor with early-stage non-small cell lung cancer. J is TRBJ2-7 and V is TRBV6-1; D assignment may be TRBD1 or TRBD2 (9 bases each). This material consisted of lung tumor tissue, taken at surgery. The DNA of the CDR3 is TGTGCCAGCAGCGGGACAGGGTTTAGCGGGAGTGACGAGCAGTACTTC. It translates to CASSGTGFSGSDEQYF.